This TCR beta chain was documented in a study of blood T cells in healthy people across ages. For the second PCR, which ran for about 7 to 12 cycles, a sample-barcoded 5' primer and a J-beta primer mix were used. MiXCR was run by TCRdb on the 5' RACE reads, yielding one entry per CDR3 protein. The repertoire holds approximately 900,000 distinct CDR3 sequences, 40% to 60% seen once, with 13% in the top ten. The sample holds one count of this clonotype. Its antigen is undetermined. From germline, CDR1 is SGHAT and CDR2 FQNNGV. This CDR3 spans 14 amino acids. Germline trimming cut 5 bases from V and 7 bases from J; bases unmatched to any gene: 6. Overall study results and limits: PBMCs went unsorted, and a conclusive naive versus antigen-experienced comparison was therefore prevented.

The specimen sequenced was blood. The TCR comes from a man aged 25-45 years in good health. V usage is TRBV11-2 and J usage is TRBJ1-2; TRBD1 matches 11 bases. CDR3 bases: TGTGCCAGCAGCAGAGGACAGGGGGCAATTGGCTACACCTTC. This translates into CASSRGQGAIGYTF.